This T cell receptor (beta chain) was documented in a study of blood T cell repertoires in COVID-19 (dated by TCRdb to 2018 to 2020). For the wider study: Collaborator samples came from the United States, Italy and Spain and covered acute and convalescent phases of COVID-19. Samples came from the ongoing ImmuneRACE study (first 160 participants) plus 1,254 subjects from 6 global collaborators. The repertoires were released in a freely available public database intended as a resource for research on the immune response to SARS-CoV-2. The sample metadata nearly always contained a de-identified subject ID, COVID-19 status, age in years and sex. Where available, HLA class I and class II types were obtained from metadata supplied by the sample provider rather than from assay-based typing. The dataset comprised deeply sampled blood TCRbeta repertoires from subjects exposed to, actively infected with, or recovered from COVID-19. The prospective study material was composed of cDNA or gDNA derived from T cells, B-cell-depleted T cells, or PBMCs.

TCRbeta CDR3 regions were amplified from genomic DNA by means of the immunoSEQ Assay, a bias-controlled multiplex PCR. Concerning the study's data processing: The number of nucleated cells in each sample was estimated by amplification of reference gene primers within the assay. To quantify the absolute abundance of each unique TCRbeta CDR3 rearrangement, sequence reads were collapsed and filtered. Productive Simpson clonality was computed per sample as the square root of Simpson's diversity index over productive rearrangements. The source is immuneACCESS, and TCRdb retained only in-frame sequences with V and J called. Part of the clones is not carried over; for the studies checked, unresolved V genes explain less than half of this, and the remainder is unexplained. V, J and clone size reflect that table, while D and trimming were determined from the DNA. This sample is represented by 350,000 to 550,000 clones; about 89% of them were singletons. The ten largest clonotypes hold 4% to 5.5% of the sample.

Whole blood was collected in K2EDTA tubes by collaborating institutions according to the institutions' own protocols. For TCRbeta analysis, collaborators shipped samples in one of three forms: frozen whole blood, isolated PBMCs, or DNA extracted from either of those sample types. A note on this clone: No cognate antigen has been identified for it. There are no base qualities to consult, and no much larger clone falls within one base.

The study at large found these results: How much clinical and demographic metadata was included differed by source and by participant, and the metadata was provided uncurated.

Spanning cysteine to phenylalanine, the CDR3 consists of 19 amino acids. The CDR3 DNA has 57 bases and is translated from base 1. CDR1 and CDR2 are read off the germline V gene as MGHRA and YSYEKL. Clipping removes 0 bases from V and 1 base from J, with 11 as the unmatched junction base count. Specimen: peripheral blood. The chain is made from TRBV4-1 and TRBJ1-3, with TRBD1 identical over 8 junction bases. The receptor comes from a woman between 25 and 40 years old with acute or convalescent COVID-19. The DNA sequence is given as TGCGCCAGCAGCCAAGATCTCCTCGCCACAGGGGGATCTGGAAACACCATATATTTT. It codes for CASSQDLLATGGSGNTIYF.